The 5 T cell receptor beta chains reported below all come from one sample, sequenced in a study of cytomegalovirus exposure and HLA in healthy donors (dated by TCRdb to the late 2010s). The library was prepared using the immunoSEQ multiplex PCR assay. A mixture of 60 forward primers for TCR Vbeta segments and 13 reverse primers for TCR Jbeta segments was used in the multiplex PCR. The table comes from immuneACCESS by way of TCRdb, which keeps in-frame sequences with V and J called. Part of the clones is missing from these tables; in studies checked, under half for an unresolved V gene and the rest for unknown reasons. This sample has roughly 150,000 clones in its table, and roughly 82% of those were observed once. The ten largest make up around 5.4% of the sample. Material: PBMCs. These receptors all come from a man aged 25-40 years in good health and CMV-seropositive.

The chain recombines TRBV11-2 with TRBJ1-1; 7 bases are a match to TRBD1. Germline V gives CDR1 SGHAT, CDR2 FQNNGV. The CDR3 loop spans 14 amino acids. Germline trimming cut 5 bases from V and 2 bases from J; bases unmatched to any gene: 5. CDR3 loop: CASSPTGKNTEAFF. In nucleotides, the CDR3 is TGTGCCAGCAGCCCGACAGGGAAAAACACTGAAGCTTTCTTT.

The chain joins TRBV5-1 to TRBJ1-1; 7 bases are a match to TRBD1. Per the germline V gene, CDR1 is SGHRS and CDR2 is YFSETQ. V trimming: 4 bases; J trimming: 1 base; junction bases outside the gene matches: 4. The CDR3 is made up of 14 amino acids. CDR3 coding DNA: TGCGCCAGCAGCCATAGACAGGGGAACACTGAAGCTTTCTTT. Translation: CASSHRQGNTEAFF. Together with reference TRBV5-1 and TRBJ1-1, the CDR3 gives the full variable domain: KAGVTQTPRYLIKTRGQQVTLSCSPISGHRSVSWYQQTPGQGLQFLFEYFSETQRNKGNFPGRFSGRQFSNSRSEMNVSTLELGDSALYLCASSHRQGNTEAFFGQGTRLTVV.

The chain employs TRBV6-5 and TRBJ1-5, with TRBD1 matching 8 bases. Trimming cost V 4 bases and J 4 bases; bases outside gene matches: 9. The length of the CDR3 is 16 residues. The germline V gene has CDR1 MNHEY and CDR2 SVGAGI. CDR3 amino acids: CASSLQGGGNNQPQHF. The CDR3 DNA is TGTGCCAGCAGTTTACAGGGGGGAGGCAATAATCAGCCCCAGCATTTT.

The chain uses TRBV5-6 and TRBJ1-1; perhaps TRBD1 as D (5 bases). The CDR3 runs to 15 residues. Trimming left V 4 bases short and J 1 base short, with 14 bases between. CDR1 is SGHDT, CDR2 YYEEEE, per germline. CDR3 loop: CASSNGGASNTEAFF. The DNA for the CDR3 is TGTGCCAGCAGCAACGGCGGGGCGTCGAACACTGAAGCTTTCTTT.

The J gene is TRBJ2-3, the V gene TRBV4-1; D gene uncertain. The CDR3 totals 14 residues. Per the germline V gene, CDR1 is MGHRA and CDR2 is YSYEKL. Trimming took off 0 bases at V and 6 bases at J, with 10 bases between the two ends. CDR3 coding DNA: TGCGCCAGCAGCCAAGATCGAGATGTTGATACGCAGTATTTT. Its protein product is CASSQDRDVDTQYF.